This entry lists 22 T cell receptor beta chains sequenced from one sample in a study of Graves' ophthalmopathy and Graves' hyperthyroidism. The authors amplified TCR beta CDR3 regions from RNA transcripts. An opening RT-PCR round employed HTBI primers and preceded a second-round multiplex PCR. TCRdb used MiXCR to reprocess the multiplex PCR reads, holding one entry per CDR3 protein. The sample has roughly 500,000 distinct CDR3 sequences; about 15% are singletons. The sample consisted of blood. The receptors derive from a woman aged 25 to 39 with Graves' ophthalmopathy.

The table lists this clonotype with many counts. The chain links TRBV20-1 to TRBJ2-7, with a possible D match to TRBD2 (6 bases). Trimming removed 7 bases from V and 1 base from J, with 17 bases in between. In germline, CDR1 is DFQATT, CDR2 SNEGSKA (reference sequence). The CDR3 length is 14 residues. CDR3 amino acids: CSGRPGDLSYEQYF. As DNA, the CDR3 is TGCAGTGGAAGGCCGGGGGACTTATCCTACGAGCAGTACTTC.

In its sample, this clonotype was seen many times. This chain links TRBV12-3 or TRBV12-4 with TRBJ1-2; 9 nucleotides align to TRBD1. The CDR3 is 18 amino acids. J was trimmed by 2 bases and V by 9 bases; bases with no gene match: 19. CDR3 in amino acids: CASGTRPGTGPINYGYTF. Here the CDR3 DNA reads TGTGCCAGTGGGACTCGACCCGGGACAGGGCCAATAAACTATGGCTACACCTTC.

This rearrangement joins TRBV12-3 or TRBV12-4 to TRBJ1-2, with TRBD1 as a possible D gene (6 bases). The V end was cut by 5 bases, the J end by 4 bases, with 14 bases between. The CDR3 loop spans 14 amino acids. The CDR3 coding sequence is TGTGCCAGCAGTCTAGACAGGAGTGCCTATGGCTACACCTTC. Protein: CASSLDRSAYGYTF.

There are a few counts of this clonotype. The chain links TRBV11-3 to TRBJ2-2; possibly TRBD1 for D (6 bases). Germline V gene sequence: CDR1 SGHNT, CDR2 YENEEA. V lost 6 bases to trimming and J lost 1 base, with 12 bases between them. The CDR3 covers 15 residues. CDR3 protein: CASRLVGQNTGELFF. Here the CDR3 DNA reads TGTGCCAGCAGGCTCGTGGGACAGAACACCGGGGAGCTGTTTTTT.

The V gene is TRBV12-5, the J gene TRBJ1-2; the D is unclear. CDR3 size: 14 residues. Germline values: CDR1 LGHNT, CDR2 FRNRAP. V was trimmed by 2 bases and J by 7 bases, leaving 14 bases between them. The CDR3 DNA reads TGTGCTAGTGGTTTGTCTCCGAGCCCGGGTGGCTACACCTTC. This translates into CASGLSPSPGGYTF.

The V and J genes are TRBV9 and TRBJ2-7; 8 bases match TRBD1. CDR1 SGDLS and CDR2 YYNGEE come from the germline V gene. With 4 bases clipped from V and 6 bases from J, the junction kept 12 bases outside the gene matches. This CDR3 comprises 15 residues. The CDR3 DNA sequence: TGTGCCAGCAGCTTTGGGGGGCAGGGGGCCAGCGAGCAGTACTTC. Translation gives CASSFGGQGASEQYF.

Notes on this clonotype: One base away lies a much larger clone, so this may be a sequencing read error. The chain is built from TRBV25-1 and TRBJ2-7; TRBD2 might be the D (5 bases). This CDR3 region has 12 residues. The V gene's germline CDR1 is MGHDK and CDR2 SYGVNS. The CDR3 reads CANSFSAGEQYF. CDR3 coding DNA: TGTGCCAACAGTTTCTCGGCGGGCGAGCAGTACTTC.

This chain uses TRBV28 with TRBJ1-1, with D uncertain. The CDR3 consists of 16 residues. Germline V lookup: CDR1 MDHEN, CDR2 SYDVKM. V lost 5 bases and J lost 0, with 16 bases in between. CDR3 in DNA: TGTGCCAGCAGTCCTTGGGCGTCCGGGCTGAACACTGAAGCTTTCTTT. It codes for CASSPWASGLNTEAFF.

About this clonotype: This may arise from a read error, as a much more abundant clone is one base away. The V call is TRBV6-2 or TRBV6-3, the J call TRBJ1-6; 7 bases match TRBD1. The CDR3 extends over 12 amino acids. Looked up from germline, CDR1 is MNHEY and CDR2 is SVGEGT. The CDR3 DNA follows: TGTGGGACAGGAGGTTATAATTCACACCTCCACTTT. It translates to CGTGGYNSHLHF.

This clonotype was found many times. The chain couples TRBV20-1 to TRBJ1-5; D is unclear. The CDR3 consists of 14 residues. Trimming pared 1 base from V and 2 bases from J, leaving 9 bases between. Germline CDR1 is DFQATT and CDR2 is SNEGSKA (reference sequence). CDR3 sequence (DNA): TGCAGTGCTAGAGGGCTAGCGGGCAATCAGCCCCAGCATTTT. It is translated as CSARGLAGNQPQHF.

In its sample, this clonotype was seen many times. In nucleotides, the CDR3 is TGTGCCAGCAGTTTAGGGCAGAGATCCAGGAATTCACCCCTCCACTTT. Translated, it gives CASSLGQRSRNSPLHF. The chain recombines TRBV28 with TRBJ1-6, with no clear D. Trimming took 2 bases from V and 7 from J, leaving 15 bases between them. Germline CDR1 reads MDHEN; CDR2 reads SYDVKM. This CDR3 has 16 amino acids.

In this sample, this clonotype turned up many times. The chain is built from TRBV20-1 and TRBJ2-7; TRBD2 matches at 8 bases. Germline assignment: CDR1 DFQATT and CDR2 SNEGSKA (reference sequence). The CDR3 has 15 residues. Trimming cost V 2 bases and J 0 bases; bases outside gene matches: 6. The CDR3 loop is CSARYLTSDSYEQYF. CDR3 DNA: TGCAGTGCTAGATACCTGACTAGCGACTCCTACGAGCAGTACTTC.

This clonotype has at least ten counts. The chain links TRBV27 to TRBJ1-6; weak D call: TRBD1 (5 bases). The germline CDR1 and CDR2 sequences are MNHEY and SMNVEV (reference sequence). Trimming took off 5 bases at V and 5 bases at J, with 10 bases between the two ends. This CDR3 comprises 14 residues. The CDR3 region has the DNA TGTGCCAGCAGTCTGGGACCGAATAATTCACCCCTCCACTTT. Its translation: CASSLGPNNSPLHF.

The sample holds a few counts of this clonotype. The chain recombines TRBV4-1 with TRBJ2-7; D call uncertain. Germline V gene lookup returns CDR1 MGHRA and CDR2 YSYEKL. The CDR3 sequence is 16 residues long. The ends were cut back, 0 bases at V and 3 bases at J, with 15 bases in the middle. The CDR3 loop is CASSQDWAQAVYEQYF. CDR3 DNA sequence: TGCGCCAGCAGCCAAGACTGGGCGCAGGCAGTCTACGAGCAGTACTTC.

This clonotype was seen ten or more times. CDR3 DNA: TGTGCTAGTGGCCCCCCGGCGACCTACGAGCAGTACTTC. Translating it yields CASGPPATYEQYF. This chain uses TRBV12-5 with TRBJ2-7, with D uncertain. The CDR3 covers 13 residues. Trimming stripped 6 bases from V and 2 bases from J, with 11 bases between. Germline lookup yields CDR1 LGHNT and CDR2 FRNRAP. Looking up the rest from reference TRBV12-5 and TRBJ2-7 gives the full variable domain: DARVTQTPRHKVTEMGQEVTMRCQPILGHNTVFWYRQTMMQGLELLAYFRNRAPLDDSGMPKDRFSAEMPDATLATLKIQPSEPRDSAVYFCASGPPATYEQYFGPGTRLTVT.

The sample holds many counts of this clonotype. The chain is built from TRBV29-1 and TRBJ2-3; D gene uncertain. Trimming took 3 bases from V and 10 from J, leaving 11 bases between them. This CDR3 comprises 11 residues. CDR1 and CDR2 (germline): SQVTM, ANQGSEA. CDR3 nucleotides: TGCAGCGTTGAGGGTCCAGAAGCGCAGTATTTT. It codes for CSVEGPEAQYF.

This clonotype has a count of ten or more. The genes are TRBV6-5 and TRBJ2-5; TRBD1 matches at 8 bases. The CDR3 extends over 16 amino acids. J was trimmed by 4 bases and V by 0 bases; bases with no gene match: 7. Germline V gene data show CDR1 as MNHEY and CDR2 as SVGAGI. The CDR3 region has the DNA TGTGCCAGCAGTTACTCTACAGGGGGTTGGGGAGAGACCCAGTACTTC. This gives the protein CASSYSTGGWGETQYF.

This clonotype was counted at least ten times. This chain joins TRBV19 and TRBJ2-7; D uncertain. The CDR3 totals 13 residues. The germline gives CDR1 LNHDA, CDR2 SQIVND (reference sequence). V lost 6 bases, J lost 2 bases, and 11 bases lay in between. The chain's CDR3 is CASRLGPTYEQYF. CDR3 in DNA: TGTGCCAGTAGACTCGGGCCCACCTACGAGCAGTACTTC.

This clonotype was seen at least ten times. V and J are TRBV4-1 and TRBJ1-1; D not resolved. Germline-derived CDR1 and CDR2 are MGHRA and YSYEKL. V lost 1 base and J lost 4, with 4 bases in between. CDR3 length equals 12 residues. The DNA of the CDR3 is TGCGCCAGCAGCCAAGGGGCCACTGAAGCTTTCTTT. This sequence encodes CASSQGATEAFF.

This clonotype appeared a few times. This may stem from a read error, because a much larger clone lies one nucleotide away. The chain combines TRBV28 with TRBJ2-7; D might be TRBD1 or TRBD2, each matching 5 bases. The germline gives CDR1 MDHEN, CDR2 SYDVKM. There are 15 residues in the CDR3. Written as DNA, the CDR3 is TGTGCCAGCAGCGGCCCGGTGGGGACCCGCTACAAGCAGTGCTTC. It yields the protein CASSGPVGTRYKQCF.

The chain is built from TRBV12-3 or TRBV12-4 and TRBJ1-5; D is perhaps TRBD1 (5 bases). The V gene lost 3 bases and the J gene lost 5 bases, with 8 bases spanning the gap. This CDR3 contains 13 residues. The CDR3 coding sequence is TGTGCCAGCAGTTTGACAGACGATCAGCCCCAGCATTTT. Translating gives CASSLTDDQPQHF.

The gene calls are TRBV15 and TRBJ2-7, with 8 bases aligning to TRBD1. The germline V gene has CDR1 LNHNV and CDR2 YYDKDF (reference sequence). The CDR3 is 16 residues long. Trimming at V came to 4 bases and at J to 4 bases, leaving 12 bases not matched to a gene. CDR3 residues: CATSTGTGAGEYEQYF. CDR3 nucleotide sequence: TGTGCCACCAGCACCGGGACAGGCGCCGGGGAGTACGAGCAGTACTTC.